Below are 31 T cell receptor beta chains sequenced from a single sample in a study of human T cells and chemical hapten exposure. TCRdb processed the RACE reads anew with MiXCR; each CDR3 protein has one entry. The sample shows about 380,000 distinct CDR3 sequences, roughly 5% of them seen only once. Time point given: patch test 1, 2 weeks after DPC sensitization. The treatment denotes: therapeutic diphenylcyclopropenone sensitization with weekly scalp DPC. Sequences were derived from whole blood, sampled in connection with sensitization to the hapten diphenylcyclopropenone (DPC). The receptors originated from a woman between 50 and 59 years old with alopecia areata. Some clones in this sample may be carry-over from other donors' samples.

This clonotype has a handful of counts. The chain recombines TRBV6-2 or TRBV6-3 with TRBJ2-1, with D uncertain. This CDR3 has 12 residues. Trimming cost V 4 bases and J 9 bases, with 10 bases left between them. Germline V gene data show CDR1 as MNHEY and CDR2 as SVGEGT. The CDR3 DNA follows: TGTGCCAGCAGTTCCACCTACGGTGAGCAGTTCTTC. It translates to CASSSTYGEQFF.

Regarding this clonotype: Just one base apart from a much larger clone, this may be a read error. This sequence joins TRBV2 and TRBJ1-4; no reliable D call. The V gene's germline CDR1 is SNHLY and CDR2 FYNNEI. This CDR3 has 14 amino acids. CDR3 amino acids: CASRGIQEGEKLLF. DNA for the CDR3: TGTGCCAGCAGAGGTATTCAGGAAGGTGAAAAACTGTTATTT.

This clonotype was picked up many times. The chain has TRBV5-1 and TRBJ1-6; perhaps TRBD1 as D (5 bases). The CDR3 loop spans 14 amino acids. Trimming removed 0 bases at V and 5 bases at J, with 6 bases between. The germline V gene encodes CDR1 SGHRS and CDR2 YFSETQ. The CDR3 DNA reads as TGCGCCAGCAGCTTGGCCAGGGATAATTCACCCCTCCACTTT. This encodes CASSLARDNSPLHF.

At least ten counts were recorded for this clonotype. The CDR3 region is CASSLGPGTENQPQHF. Here the CDR3 DNA reads TGTGCCAGCAGCTTAGGCCCGGGGACAGAAAATCAGCCCCAGCATTTT. This rearrangement joins TRBV13 to TRBJ1-5; 7 nucleotides agree with TRBD1. From germline, CDR1 is PRHDT and CDR2 FYEKMQ (reference sequence). The CDR3 has 16 residues. Trimming at V came to 0 bases and at J to 4 bases, leaving 6 bases not matched to a gene.

This clonotype occurred many times. V gene TRBV12-5 combines with J gene TRBJ1-1; TRBD1 agrees at 7 bases. The trim removed 0 bases at V and 0 bases at J, leaving 16 bases unmatched. The germline V gene encodes CDR1 LGHNT and CDR2 FRNRAP. This CDR3 is 20 amino acids long. CDR3 coding DNA: TGTGCTAGTGGTTTGGTACGTTCGGCAGGGGGTGAACCGATGAACACTGAAGCTTTCTTT. As protein: CASGLVRSAGGEPMNTEAFF.

At least ten counts were recorded for this clonotype. The gene calls are TRBV7-2 and TRBJ2-1, with 7 bases aligning to TRBD2. The CDR3 contains 15 residues. With V trimmed by 5 bases and J by 4 bases, 8 bases remained unmatched. Germline CDR1 SGHTA, CDR2 FQGNSA. CDR3 coding DNA: TGTGCCAGCAGCCCAGGACTAGGCGGGTACAATGAGCAGTTCTTC. The encoded protein is CASSPGLGGYNEQFF.

The chain is built from TRBV28 and TRBJ2-3, with 7 positions matching TRBD2. CDR3 length equals 14 residues. In germline, CDR1 is MDHEN, CDR2 SYDVKM. Germline trimming cut 8 bases from V and 2 bases from J; bases unmatched to any gene: 7. CDR3 in amino acids: CASQPSGTTDTQYF. CDR3 nucleotides: TGTGCCAGCCAACCGAGCGGGACCACAGATACGCAGTATTTT. The variable domain in full, completed from reference TRBV28 and TRBJ2-3, reads DVKVTQSSRYLVKRTGEKVFLECVQDMDHENMFWYRQDPGLGLRLIYFSYDVKMKEKGDIPEGYSVSREKKERFSLILESASTNQTSMYLCASQPSGTTDTQYFGPGTRLTVL.

This clonotype appeared many times. The V call is TRBV2, the J call TRBJ2-7, with TRBD1 identical over 7 bases. There are 14 residues in the CDR3. Looked up from germline, CDR1 is SNHLY and CDR2 is FYNNEI. The junction had 10 bases not matched to a gene; V was cut back by 9 bases and J by 2 bases. The CDR3 coding sequence is TGTGCCAGATCCCGGACAGGAGAACCCTACGAGCAGTACTTC. Translated, it gives CARSRTGEPYEQYF. Based on the CDR3 plus reference TRBV2 and TRBJ2-7, the full variable domain is EPEVTQTPSHQVTQMGQEVILRCVPISNHLYFYWYRQILGQKVEFLVSFYNNEISEKSEIFDDQFSVERPDGSNFTLKIRSTKLEDSAMYFCARSRTGEPYEQYFGPGTRLTVT.

The rearrangement uses TRBV13 and TRBJ2-5; D gene ambiguous. The CDR3 consists of 13 residues. The V gene lost 4 bases and the J gene lost 3 bases, with 9 bases spanning the gap. Germline V gives CDR1 PRHDT, CDR2 FYEKMQ (reference sequence). The CDR3 sequence: CASSSRIKETQYF. CDR3 sequence (DNA): TGTGCCAGCAGCTCGCGTATAAAAGAGACCCAGTACTTC.

The table lists this clonotype with a few counts. J is TRBJ2-7 and V is TRBV20-1; 7 bases agree with TRBD1. This CDR3 comprises 10 residues. Germline V CDR1 and CDR2: DFQATT, SNEGSKA (reference sequence). Here the CDR3 DNA reads TGCAGCGACAGGGTACACGAGCAGTACTTC. Protein sequence: CSDRVHEQYF.

This clonotype was counted many times. CDR3: CATAIGDTEAFF. DNA for the CDR3: TGTGCCACCGCCATCGGGGACACTGAAGCTTTCTTT. The chain carries TRBV24-1 and TRBJ1-1; D gene unclear. Germline V gene data show CDR1 as KGHDR and CDR2 as SFDVKD. This CDR3 region has 12 residues. Trimming took off 9 bases at V and 3 bases at J, with 10 bases between the two ends.

This clonotype was found a few times. V gene TRBV12-5 combines with J gene TRBJ1-1; D ambiguous. This CDR3 contains 13 residues. Germline CDR1 LGHNT, CDR2 FRNRAP. Trimming pared 5 bases from V and 0 bases from J, leaving 7 bases between. CDR3 bases: TGTGCTAGTGGTCCCTCCATGAACACTGAAGCTTTCTTT. It encodes CASGPSMNTEAFF.

For this clonotype: A single base separates this from a much larger clone, so it may be a read error. V is TRBV13 and J is TRBJ1-2; TRBD1 matches at 7 bases. CDR1 PRHDT and CDR2 FYEKMQ come from the germline V gene (reference sequence). CDR3 size: 15 residues. CDR3 bases: TGTGCCAGCAGCGGAAACCGGGACAGAAACTATGGCTTCACCTTC. This encodes CASSGNRDRNYGFTF.

This clonotype was recorded at least ten times. The CDR3 sequence: CSAAFRAGTQYF. The CDR3 nucleotides are TGCAGTGCTGCCTTCCGGGCGGGTACGCAGTATTTT. The chain combines TRBV20-1 with TRBJ2-3; a possible D gene is TRBD2 (5 bases). Trimming shortened V by 5 bases and J by 8 bases, and 14 bases separated the two germline ends. From germline, CDR1 is DFQATT and CDR2 SNEGSKA (reference sequence). The CDR3 loop spans 12 amino acids.

This clonotype turned up a few times. J is TRBJ1-1 and V is TRBV20-1, with D perhaps matching TRBD1 (6 bases). Trimming removed 1 base at V and 4 bases at J, with 13 bases between. Germline V gives CDR1 DFQATT, CDR2 SNEGSKA (reference sequence). The CDR3 has 14 residues. As DNA, the CDR3 is TGCAGTGCTAGAGCGGGGACATATCTCACTGAAGCTTTCTTT. Encoded protein: CSARAGTYLTEAFF.

The chain links TRBV12-3 or TRBV12-4 to TRBJ1-1, with TRBD1 matching 7 bases. The CDR3 has 12 amino acids. J lost 8 bases, V lost 6 bases, and 6 bases had no gene match. CDR3 sequence (DNA): TGTGCCAGCAGAGCCACAGGGGCGGAAGCTTTCTTT. Translating it yields CASRATGAEAFF.

This rearrangement joins TRBV20-1 to TRBJ1-2; D perhaps matches TRBD1 (5 bases). The V end lost 0 bases, the J end lost 2 bases, and 7 bases lay between the germline ends. In germline, CDR1 is DFQATT, CDR2 SNEGSKA (reference sequence). The CDR3 runs 13 residues. The CDR3 region is CSARDAGNYGYTF. For the CDR3, the DNA is TGCAGTGCTAGAGATGCAGGGAACTATGGCTACACCTTC.

This clonotype was observed at least ten times. V usage is TRBV18 and J usage is TRBJ2-6, with D tentatively TRBD1 (6 bases). The CDR3 is 15 amino acids. Per germline, CDR1 KGHSH and CDR2 LQKENI. Trimming stripped 2 bases from V and 2 bases from J, with 7 bases between. The DNA of the CDR3 is TGTGCCAGCTCACCAAAGGGGGCTGGGGCCAACGTCCTGACTTTC. It encodes CASSPKGAGANVLTF.

This clonotype was counted at least ten times. The chain employs TRBV28 and TRBJ2-7; D perhaps matches TRBD2 (6 bases). V gave up 3 bases and J gave up 2 bases, with 11 bases separating them. CDR1 MDHEN and CDR2 SYDVKM come from the germline V gene. CDR3 length: 14 residues. The CDR3 spells CASSLEGSAYEQYF. The CDR3 region has the DNA TGTGCCAGCAGTTTGGAGGGGTCAGCCTACGAGCAGTACTTC.

This clonotype was seen at least ten times. The J gene is TRBJ2-7, the V gene TRBV3-1; D possibly corresponds to TRBD1 (6 bases). V was trimmed by 4 bases and J by 6 bases, leaving 10 bases between them. The V gene's germline CDR1 is LGHDT and CDR2 YNNKEL (reference sequence). This CDR3 spans 12 amino acids. In nucleotides, the CDR3 is TGTGCCAGCAGCCCTCTGGGGGCCGAGCAGTACTTC. Translated: CASSPLGAEQYF.

The chain is built from TRBV3-1 and TRBJ2-7, with 12 bases identical to TRBD2. V lost 0 bases, J lost 4 bases, and 7 bases stayed unmatched. This CDR3 spans 17 amino acids. Germline-derived CDR1 and CDR2 are LGHDT and YNNKEL (reference sequence). The CDR3 spells CASSQDTRLAGEYEQYF. Here the CDR3 DNA reads TGTGCCAGCAGCCAAGATACGAGACTAGCGGGGGAGTACGAGCAGTACTTC.

On this clonotype: This may be a read error: a much more frequent sequence differs by one nucleotide. V and J are TRBV9 and TRBJ1-2; 9 nucleotides agree with TRBD1. Germline CDR1 reads SGDLS; CDR2 reads YYNGEE. Trimming at V came to 4 bases and at J to 4 bases, leaving 5 bases not matched to a gene. This CDR3 spans 14 amino acids. CDR3 coding DNA: TGTGCCAGCAGCAATACAGGGGGCGCCTATGGCTACACCTTC. This encodes CASSNTGGAYGYTF.

This clonotype turned up a few times. The chain employs TRBV29-1 and TRBJ2-5; 8 bases align to TRBD1. Germline assignment: CDR1 SQVTM and CDR2 ANQGSEA. This CDR3 has 14 amino acids. V shed 3 bases, J shed 4 bases, and the junction held 7 bases outside the gene matches. The CDR3 loop is CSVEGETGAETQYF. The CDR3 coding sequence is TGCAGCGTTGAGGGCGAGACAGGGGCAGAGACCCAGTACTTC.

The rearrangement joins TRBV5-1 to TRBJ2-5, with TRBD1 matching over 9 bases. The germline V gene encodes CDR1 SGHRS and CDR2 YFSETQ. Losses at the gene ends were 4 bases for V and 5 bases for J; bases not matched to a gene: 15. CDR3 length equals 17 residues. The CDR3 nucleotides read TGCGCCAGCAGCCCCGGAACTCAGACAGGGGGTTGGGAGACCCAGTACTTC. It yields the protein CASSPGTQTGGWETQYF.

This clonotype was observed at least ten times. The chain has TRBV5-1 and TRBJ1-6; D is unresolved. Trimming cost V 6 bases and J 6 bases, with 25 bases left between them. The V gene's germline CDR1 is SGHRS and CDR2 YFSETQ. There are 18 residues in the CDR3. For the CDR3, the DNA is TGCGCCAGCAAGGTGTCGCATGCTAGTATGGCGGTTAATTCACCCCTCCACTTT. It translates to CASKVSHASMAVNSPLHF.

This clonotype was seen a handful of times. The V and J genes are TRBV9 and TRBJ2-7; D is unclear. This CDR3 is 15 amino acids long. Per the germline V gene, CDR1 is SGDLS and CDR2 is YYNGEE. The germline V and J ends were trimmed by 3 bases and 0 bases, with 13 bases remaining between them. In nucleotides, the CDR3 is TGTGCCAGCAGCGAGGCAGGCGGCGACTCCTACGAGCAGTACTTC. Translating gives CASSEAGGDSYEQYF.

Many counts were recorded for this clonotype. The chain joins TRBV12-3 or TRBV12-4 to TRBJ2-3; D uncertain. This CDR3 spans 12 amino acids. Trimming cost V 6 bases and J 13 bases, with 17 bases left between them. The CDR3 DNA sequence: TGTGCCAGCAGCTCCAACTCCCGAGAGGAGTATTTT. Protein sequence: CASSSNSREEYF.

This clonotype came up many times. The chain recombines TRBV29-1 with TRBJ2-7; D possibly uses TRBD1 or TRBD2 (5 bases each). Trimming left V 2 bases short and J 2 bases short, with 16 bases between. This CDR3 comprises 15 residues. Germline V gives CDR1 SQVTM, CDR2 ANQGSEA. The CDR3 region has the DNA TGCAGCGTTGAATTTGTGGGGACGGGTCCCTACGAGCAGTACTTC. Translation gives CSVEFVGTGPYEQYF.

Only a few counts were recorded for this clonotype. The genes are TRBV3-1 and TRBJ2-3, with D perhaps TRBD1 or TRBD2 (5 bases each). This CDR3 is 16 amino acids long. V lost 1 base, J lost 4 bases, and 15 bases lay in between. The V gene's germline CDR1 is LGHDT and CDR2 YNNKEL (reference sequence). CDR3 sequence (DNA): TGTGCCAGCAGCCAAGCGGGACCCCCTGGCCCAGATACGCAGTATTTT. It codes for CASSQAGPPGPDTQYF.

V gene TRBV6-6 combines with J gene TRBJ2-7; D is possibly TRBD1 (5 bases). The V gene's germline CDR1 is MNHNY and CDR2 SVGAGI (reference sequence). The CDR3 has 14 amino acids. Trimming pared 5 bases from V and 3 bases from J, leaving 14 bases between. Written as DNA, the CDR3 is TGTGCCAGCAGTCCCGACGCCGACAGCTACGAGCAGTACTTC. It specifies CASSPDADSYEQYF.

This clonotype was seen only a few times. This chain uses TRBV30 with TRBJ2-3; D not certain. V gave up 4 bases and J gave up 1 base, with 15 bases separating them. This CDR3 has 15 residues. From germline, CDR1 is GTSNPN and CDR2 SVGIG (reference sequence). The CDR3 spells CAWNTLGFGTDTQYF. The CDR3 DNA reads as TGTGCCTGGAACACCCTAGGGTTTGGCACAGATACGCAGTATTTT.